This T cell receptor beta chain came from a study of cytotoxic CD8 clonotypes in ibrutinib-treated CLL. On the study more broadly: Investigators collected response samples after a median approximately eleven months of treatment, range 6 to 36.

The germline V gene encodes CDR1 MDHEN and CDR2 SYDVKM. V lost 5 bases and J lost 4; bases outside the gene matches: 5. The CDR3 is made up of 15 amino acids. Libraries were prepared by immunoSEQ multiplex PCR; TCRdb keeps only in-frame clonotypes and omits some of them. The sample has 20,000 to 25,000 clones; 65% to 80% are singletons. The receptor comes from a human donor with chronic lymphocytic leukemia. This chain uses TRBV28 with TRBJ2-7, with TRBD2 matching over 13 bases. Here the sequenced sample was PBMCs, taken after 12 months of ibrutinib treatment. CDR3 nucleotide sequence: TGTGCCAGCAGTGCAACTAGCGGGGGGGCATACGAGCAGTACTTC. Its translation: CASSATSGGAYEQYF.